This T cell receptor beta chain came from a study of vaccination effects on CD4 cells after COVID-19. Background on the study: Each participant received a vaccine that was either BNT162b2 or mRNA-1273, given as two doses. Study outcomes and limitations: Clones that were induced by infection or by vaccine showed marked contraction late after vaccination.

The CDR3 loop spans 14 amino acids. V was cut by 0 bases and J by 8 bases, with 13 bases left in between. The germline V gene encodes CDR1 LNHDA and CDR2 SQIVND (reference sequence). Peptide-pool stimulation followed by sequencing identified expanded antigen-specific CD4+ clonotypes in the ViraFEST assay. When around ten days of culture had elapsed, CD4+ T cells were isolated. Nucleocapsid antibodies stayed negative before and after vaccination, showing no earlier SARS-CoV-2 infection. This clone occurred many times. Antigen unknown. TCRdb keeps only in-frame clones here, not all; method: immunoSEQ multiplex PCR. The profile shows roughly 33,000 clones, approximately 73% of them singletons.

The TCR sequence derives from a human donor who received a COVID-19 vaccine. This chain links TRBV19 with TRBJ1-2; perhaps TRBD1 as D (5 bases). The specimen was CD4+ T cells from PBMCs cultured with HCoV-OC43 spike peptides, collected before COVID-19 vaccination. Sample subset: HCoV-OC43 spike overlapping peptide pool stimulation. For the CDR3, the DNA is TGTGCCAGTAGTATAGAGGCAGGGTCTGGCGGCTACACCTTC. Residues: CASSIEAGSGGYTF.